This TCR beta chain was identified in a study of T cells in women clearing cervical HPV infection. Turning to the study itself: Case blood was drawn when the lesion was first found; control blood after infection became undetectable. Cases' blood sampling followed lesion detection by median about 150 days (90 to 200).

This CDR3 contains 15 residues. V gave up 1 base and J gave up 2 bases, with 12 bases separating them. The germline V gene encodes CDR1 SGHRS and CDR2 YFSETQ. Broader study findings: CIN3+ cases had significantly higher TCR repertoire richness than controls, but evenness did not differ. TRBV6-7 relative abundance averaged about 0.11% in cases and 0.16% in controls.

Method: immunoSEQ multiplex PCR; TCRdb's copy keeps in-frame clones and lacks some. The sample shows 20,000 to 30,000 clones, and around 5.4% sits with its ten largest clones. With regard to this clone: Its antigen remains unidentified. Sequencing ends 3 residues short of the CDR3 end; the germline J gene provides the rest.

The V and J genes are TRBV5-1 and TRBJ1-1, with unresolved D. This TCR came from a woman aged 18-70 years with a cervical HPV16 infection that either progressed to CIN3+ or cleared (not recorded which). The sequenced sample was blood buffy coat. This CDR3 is CASSLTPPANTEAFF. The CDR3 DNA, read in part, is TGCGCCAGCAGCTTGACACCTCCCGCCAACACTGAA. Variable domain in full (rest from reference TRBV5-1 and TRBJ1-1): KAGVTQTPRYLIKTRGQQVTLSCSPISGHRSVSWYQQTPGQGLQFLFEYFSETQRNKGNFPGRFSGRQFSNSRSEMNVSTLELGDSALYLCASSLTPPANTEAFFGQGTRLTVV.